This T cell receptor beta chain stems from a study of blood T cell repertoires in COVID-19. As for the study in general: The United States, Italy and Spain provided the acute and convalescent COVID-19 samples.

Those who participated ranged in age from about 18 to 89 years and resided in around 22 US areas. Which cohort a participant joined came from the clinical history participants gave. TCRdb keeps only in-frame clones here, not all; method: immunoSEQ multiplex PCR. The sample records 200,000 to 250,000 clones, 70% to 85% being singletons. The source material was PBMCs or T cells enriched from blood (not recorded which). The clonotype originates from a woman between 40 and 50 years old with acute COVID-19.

In DNA, the CDR3 is TGTGCCTGGAGTTATCTCTGGGGCGGTGGAAACACCATATATTTT. It translates to CAWSYLWGGGNTIYF. This chain connects TRBV30 to TRBJ1-3, with D possibly TRBD1 on 5 matching bases. Germline V gene lookup returns CDR1 GTSNPN and CDR2 SVGIG (reference sequence). There are 15 residues in the CDR3. The V gene lost 2 bases and the J gene lost 3 bases, with 14 bases spanning the gap. Complete variable domain (other parts from reference TRBV30 and TRBJ1-3): SQTIHQWPATLVQPVGSPLSLECTVEGTSNPNLYWYRQAAGRGLQLLFYSVGIGQISSEVPQNLSASRPQDRQFILSSKKLLLSDSGFYLCAWSYLWGGGNTIYFGEGSWLTVV.